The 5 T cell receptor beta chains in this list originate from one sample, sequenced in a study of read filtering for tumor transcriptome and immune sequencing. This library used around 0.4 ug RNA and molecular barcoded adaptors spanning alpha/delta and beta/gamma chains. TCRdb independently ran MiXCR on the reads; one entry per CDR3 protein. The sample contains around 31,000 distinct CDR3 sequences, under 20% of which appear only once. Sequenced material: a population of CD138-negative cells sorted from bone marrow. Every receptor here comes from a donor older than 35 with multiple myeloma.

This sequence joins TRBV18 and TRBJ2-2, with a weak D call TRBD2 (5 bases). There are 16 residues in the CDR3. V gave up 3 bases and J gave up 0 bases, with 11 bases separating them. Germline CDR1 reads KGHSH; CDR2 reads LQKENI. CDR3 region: CASSPWAEANTGELFF. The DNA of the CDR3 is TGTGCCAGCTCACCGTGGGCGGAGGCGAACACCGGGGAGCTGTTTTTT.

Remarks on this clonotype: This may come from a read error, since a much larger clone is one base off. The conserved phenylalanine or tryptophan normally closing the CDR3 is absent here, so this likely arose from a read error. The CDR3 coding sequence is TGCAGCGTCCAGTTGGGTAGGAAGCTGTTTCTT. Translated: CSVQLGRKLFL. The chain employs TRBV29-1 and TRBJ2-2; D is undetermined. V was cut by 6 bases and J by 12 bases, with 14 bases left in between. The CDR3 is 11 amino acids. Germline V lookup: CDR1 SQVTM, CDR2 ANQGSEA.

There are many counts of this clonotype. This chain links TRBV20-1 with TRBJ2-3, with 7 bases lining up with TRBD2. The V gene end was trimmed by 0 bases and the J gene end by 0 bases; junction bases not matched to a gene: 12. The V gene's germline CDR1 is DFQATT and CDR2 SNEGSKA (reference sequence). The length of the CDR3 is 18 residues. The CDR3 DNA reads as TGCAGTGCTAGAGATCTTAGGCGGGGGACGATTAGCACAGATACGCAGTATTTT. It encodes CSARDLRRGTISTDTQYF.

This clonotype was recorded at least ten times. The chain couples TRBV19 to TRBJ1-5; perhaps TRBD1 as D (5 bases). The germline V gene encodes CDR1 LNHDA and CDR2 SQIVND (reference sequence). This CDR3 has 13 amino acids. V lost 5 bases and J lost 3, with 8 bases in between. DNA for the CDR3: TGTGCCAGTAGTCACAGGTCCAATCAGCCCCAGCATTTT. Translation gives CASSHRSNQPQHF.

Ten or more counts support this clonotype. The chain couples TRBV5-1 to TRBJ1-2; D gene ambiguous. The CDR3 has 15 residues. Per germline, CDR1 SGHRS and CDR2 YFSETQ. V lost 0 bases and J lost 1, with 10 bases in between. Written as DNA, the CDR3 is TGCGCCAGCAGCTTGGGTCCCGCAAGTAACTATGGCTACACCTTC. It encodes CASSLGPASNYGYTF.